These 28 T cell receptor beta chains were sequenced from one sample in a study of blood T cell repertoires in COVID-19. Profiling relied on immunoSEQ multiplex PCR, and the TCRdb table lists in-frame clones only, not all of them. This table has more than 300,000 clones, roughly 86% appearing once. Sequencing was performed on peripheral blood. Receptor source: a woman aged 45-65 years with acute or convalescent COVID-19.

This chain uses TRBV29-1 with TRBJ2-1; D possibly corresponds to TRBD1 (5 bases). This CDR3 region has 13 residues. From germline, CDR1 is SQVTM and CDR2 ANQGSEA. The V and J ends lost 3 bases and 4 bases respectively, with 10 bases between them. The CDR3 DNA sequence: TGCAGCGTTGACATGACAGTGTACAATGAGCAGTTCTTC. The encoded protein is CSVDMTVYNEQFF.

The chain couples TRBV3-1 (or the pseudogene TRBV3-2) to TRBJ2-2; TRBD2 agrees at 9 bases. CDR1 is LGHDT, CDR2 YNNKEL, per germline (reference sequence). This CDR3 is built from 16 residues. V gave up 3 bases and J gave up 6 bases; unmatched junction bases: 8. CDR3 region: CASSHGGGGGPGELFF. CDR3 sequence (DNA): TGTGCCAGCAGCCACGGGGGCGGGGGGGGACCCGGGGAGCTGTTTTTT.

To note about this clone: A junction end diverges from the germline sequence, so it may reflect a read error. The V call is TRBV7-3, the J call TRBJ1-2, with 7 bases lining up with TRBD1. The CDR3 covers 15 residues. Germline V gene data show CDR1 as SGHTA and CDR2 as FQGTGA. The CDR3 loop is CASNLGGGLDYGYTF. CDR3 coding DNA: TGTGCCAGCAACTTAGGAGGGGGCTTAGACTATGGCTACACCTTC.

The rearrangement links TRBV3-1 (or the pseudogene TRBV3-2) to TRBJ2-3; 9 bases line up with TRBD1. Trimming took 4 bases from V and 1 from J; bases not matched to a gene: 3. Germline-derived CDR1 and CDR2 are LGHDT and YNNKEL (reference sequence). This CDR3 region has 15 residues. The CDR3 protein is CASSRRDRGTDTQYF. The CDR3 bases are TGTGCCAGCAGCCGCCGGGACAGGGGCACAGATACGCAGTATTTT.

The chain joins TRBV19 to TRBJ1-5, with 9 bases matching TRBD1. The germline V gene has CDR1 LNHDA and CDR2 SQIVND (reference sequence). The CDR3 runs 12 residues. V dropped 9 bases and J dropped 5; count of bases not matched to a gene: 2. CDR3 residues: CASGQGYQPQHF. The DNA of the CDR3 is TGTGCCAGCGGACAGGGGTATCAGCCCCAGCATTTT.

The V gene is TRBV5-1, the J gene TRBJ1-1; D not resolved. V lost 0 bases to trimming and J lost 7 bases, with 10 bases between them. The germline CDR1 and CDR2 sequences are SGHRS and YFSETQ. The CDR3 runs to 13 residues. CDR3 nucleotides: TGCGCCAGCAGCTTGGAGGGAGAGGGTGAAGCTTTCTTT. Translating gives CASSLEGEGEAFF. Complete variable domain (other parts from reference TRBV5-1 and TRBJ1-1): KAGVTQTPRYLIKTRGQQVTLSCSPISGHRSVSWYQQTPGQGLQFLFEYFSETQRNKGNFPGRFSGRQFSNSRSEMNVSTLELGDSALYLCASSLEGEGEAFFGQGTRLTVV.

The CDR3 coding sequence is TGTGCCAGCAGCCACGGACAGGGGGCAGACGAGCAGTACTTC. Translated: CASSHGQGADEQYF. This chain connects TRBV3-1 (or the pseudogene TRBV3-2) to TRBJ2-7; TRBD1 agrees at 11 bases. CDR3 length: 14 residues. The V and J ends lost 3 bases and 5 bases, in that order; junction bases with no gene match: 3. In germline, CDR1 is LGHDT, CDR2 YNNKEL (reference sequence).

The chain recombines TRBV5-1 with TRBJ2-6, with D perhaps matching TRBD1 (6 bases). V was cut by 2 bases and J by 0 bases, with 9 bases left in between. The CDR3 has 16 amino acids. The V gene's germline CDR1 is SGHRS and CDR2 YFSETQ. CDR3 loop: CASSFLQGSGANVLTF. The DNA for the CDR3 is TGCGCCAGCAGCTTCCTACAGGGCTCTGGGGCCAACGTCCTGACTTTC.

The chain employs TRBV18 and TRBJ2-7, with D tentatively TRBD2 (5 bases). This CDR3 region has 16 residues. V was cut by 2 bases and J by 3 bases, with 17 bases left in between. Germline loops: CDR1 KGHSH, CDR2 LQKENI. The CDR3 region is CASSPSVLAGNYEQYF. CDR3 DNA: TGTGCCAGCTCACCATCGGTTTTGGCGGGCAACTACGAGCAGTACTTC.

The rearrangement joins TRBV7-8 to TRBJ1-1, with D possibly matching TRBD1 (6 bases). Per germline, CDR1 SGHVS and CDR2 FQNEAQ. This CDR3 is 12 amino acids long. The V end was cut by 5 bases, the J end by 8 bases, with 12 bases between. The CDR3 region has the DNA TGTGCCAGCAGCCCAGTGACAGGCGAAGCTTTCTTT. Translating gives CASSPVTGEAFF.

The chain uses TRBV3-1 (or the pseudogene TRBV3-2) and TRBJ2-7; D call uncertain. The CDR3 length is 13 residues. V lost 4 bases and J 9 bases, leaving 16 bases between the germline ends. Germline V lookup: CDR1 LGHDT, CDR2 YNNKEL (reference sequence). The CDR3 loop reads CASSPRAQVVQYF. CDR3 sequence (DNA): TGTGCCAGCAGCCCCCGCGCGCAGGTCGTGCAGTACTTC.

Here the CDR3 DNA reads TGTGCCACCAGTGATATGAGGCAGAACACCGGGGAGCTGTTTTTT. Amino acids: CATSDMRQNTGELFF. The chain combines TRBV24-1 with TRBJ2-2; no firm D call. Germline assignment: CDR1 KGHDR and CDR2 SFDVKD. The CDR3 consists of 15 residues. V lost 3 bases to trimming and J lost 1 base, with 8 bases between them.

The chain couples TRBV30 to TRBJ2-3, with 9 positions matching TRBD2. The CDR3 has 17 amino acids. From germline, CDR1 is GTSNPN and CDR2 SVGIG (reference sequence). V shed 0 bases, J shed 5 bases, and the junction held 12 bases outside the gene matches. The CDR3 bases are TGTGCCTGGAGTGTACTGGGGACTAGCCCGATAGGAGATACGCAGTATTTT. This encodes CAWSVLGTSPIGDTQYF.

The chain recombines TRBV4-1 with TRBJ2-7; D not resolved. This CDR3 contains 13 residues. V lost 0 bases and J 6 bases, leaving 9 bases between the germline ends. CDR1 is MGHRA and CDR2 is YSYEKL in the germline V gene. The chain's CDR3 is CASSQDLVGEQYF. CDR3 bases: TGCGCCAGCAGCCAAGATCTAGTCGGCGAGCAGTACTTC.

This clone turned up a few times. The CDR3 nucleotides are TGTGCCAGCAGTAGGGGGACAGGGGACTCACCCCTCCACTTT. The encoded protein is CASSRGTGDSPLHF. This chain connects TRBV27 to TRBJ1-6; 10 bases fit TRBD1. Germline V lookup: CDR1 MNHEY, CDR2 SMNVEV (reference sequence). The CDR3 is 14 amino acids. Trimming took 5 bases from V and 10 from J; bases not matched to a gene: 5.

This chain connects TRBV7-2 to TRBJ2-1; D is possibly TRBD2 (6 bases). Trimming took off 1 base at V and 6 bases at J, with 13 bases between the two ends. The CDR3 is made up of 15 amino acids. CDR1 SGHTA and CDR2 FQGNSA come from the germline V gene. DNA of the CDR3: TGTGCCAGCAGCTTAGTCGGGATGGGAGGCAATGAGCAGTTCTTC. Residues: CASSLVGMGGNEQFF.

This clone was seen just once. This chain links TRBV6-2 or TRBV6-3 with TRBJ1-5; possibly TRBD1 for D (6 bases). CDR1 MNHEY and CDR2 SVGEGT come from the germline V gene. The CDR3 loop spans 15 amino acids. The germline V and J ends were trimmed by 4 bases and 9 bases, with 19 bases remaining between them. For the CDR3, the DNA is TGTGCCAGCAGTTCCCGGGGGGCGGGCTCGCGGCCCCAGCATTTT. It yields the protein CASSSRGAGSRPQHF.

This clone is a singleton in its sample. The chain joins TRBV28 to TRBJ1-2; D perhaps matches TRBD1 (5 bases). Trimming removed 1 base from V and 2 bases from J, with 8 bases in between. This CDR3 is built from 14 residues. CDR1 and CDR2 from the germline V gene are MDHEN and SYDVKM. As DNA, the CDR3 is TGTGCCAGCAGTTTATTAGCAGGGAACTATGGCTACACCTTC. It translates to CASSLLAGNYGYTF.

This clone is a singleton in its sample. This sequence joins TRBV2 and TRBJ1-3; 7 bases line up with TRBD1. Looked up from germline, CDR1 is SNHLY and CDR2 is FYNNEI. The CDR3 is 16 residues long. V shed 2 bases and J 3 bases; nucleotides not matched to a gene: 7. In DNA, the CDR3 is TGTGCCAGCAGTGAAATAGGGGGCGCGTTTGGAAACACCATATATTTT. This codes for CASSEIGGAFGNTIYF.

The V gene is TRBV2, the J gene TRBJ2-1; 13 bases fit TRBD2. The junction had 10 bases not matched to a gene; V was cut back by 6 bases and J by 5 bases. The CDR3 extends over 17 amino acids. Germline values: CDR1 SNHLY, CDR2 FYNNEI. The CDR3 DNA is TGTGCCAGCAGAGAACGACTAGCGGGAGGTGTTCACAATGAGCAGTTCTTC. Protein: CASRERLAGGVHNEQFF.

The V call is TRBV28, the J call TRBJ2-1; 7 bases match TRBD2. The CDR3 loop spans 17 amino acids. Germline CDR1 and CDR2: MDHEN and SYDVKM. Germline trimming cut 5 bases from V and 5 bases from J; bases unmatched to any gene: 15. Here the CDR3 reads CASSTHQSSGGHNEQFF. Written as DNA, the CDR3 is TGTGCCAGCAGTACCCATCAGTCCTCGGGAGGCCACAATGAGCAGTTCTTC.

The chain is built from TRBV9 and TRBJ2-2; 11 positions match TRBD2. Germline lookup yields CDR1 SGDLS and CDR2 YYNGEE. The CDR3 runs to 16 residues. The J segment lost 7 bases and the V segment lost 4 bases, leaving 9 bases of the junction unmatched. DNA of the CDR3: TGTGCCAGCAGCTCGAGACTAGCGGGACTAAGCGGGGAGCTGTTTTTT. It is translated as CASSSRLAGLSGELFF. Combining the CDR3 with reference TRBV9 and TRBJ2-2 gives the whole variable domain DSGVTQTPKHLITATGQRVTLRCSPRSGDLSVYWYQQSLDQGLQFLIQYYNGEERAKGNILERFSAQQFPDLHSELNLSSLELGDSALYFCASSSRLAGLSGELFFGEGSRLTVL.

J is TRBJ2-7 and V is TRBV20-1; D possibly corresponds to TRBD1 (5 bases). The V gene's germline CDR1 is DFQATT and CDR2 SNEGSKA (reference sequence). This CDR3 has 11 amino acids. Trimming took off 6 bases at V and 6 bases at J, with 12 bases between the two ends. DNA of the CDR3: TGCAGTGCAAATACAGGTACCGAGCAGTACTTC. Amino acid sequence: CSANTGTEQYF.

This clone was counted only a few times. The V and J genes are TRBV30 and TRBJ2-5, with TRBD2 identical over 13 bases. Per germline, CDR1 GTSNPN and CDR2 SVGIG (reference sequence). J was trimmed by 2 bases and V by 5 bases; bases with no gene match: 17. CDR3 length: 19 residues. The CDR3 region has the DNA TGTGCCTGGTGCCCCGGGCGGACTAGCGGGAGTAGTAAACAAGAGACCCAGTACTTC. Its protein is CAWCPGRTSGSSKQETQYF.

The chain joins TRBV27 to TRBJ2-5; D possibly corresponds to TRBD1 (6 bases). Trimming pared 6 bases from V and 5 bases from J, leaving 13 bases between. Germline lookup yields CDR1 MNHEY and CDR2 SMNVEV (reference sequence). This CDR3 has 13 residues. In DNA, the CDR3 is TGTGCCAGCAGGAAACAGGGTCGGGAGACCCAGTACTTC. Translation gives CASRKQGRETQYF.

V and J are TRBV7-2 and TRBJ2-1; TRBD2 agrees at 7 bases. The CDR3 consists of 14 residues. Trimming cost V 5 bases and J 9 bases; bases outside gene matches: 10. Germline lookup yields CDR1 SGHTA and CDR2 FQGNSA. The CDR3 protein is CASSRTSWAGEQFF. In DNA, the CDR3 is TGTGCCAGCAGCAGGACTAGTTGGGCGGGTGAGCAGTTCTTC.

The chain carries TRBV3-1 (or the pseudogene TRBV3-2) and TRBJ1-2, with 9 nucleotides matching TRBD1. Germline-derived CDR1 and CDR2 are LGHDT and YNNKEL (reference sequence). The V and J ends lost 3 bases and 6 bases, in that order; junction bases with no gene match: 5. This CDR3 comprises 14 residues. The CDR3: CASSQDRGLNGYTF. The CDR3 DNA reads TGTGCCAGCAGCCAGGACAGGGGATTAAATGGCTACACCTTC.

As for this clone: The identical CDR3 is also encoded by other nucleotide sequences in the sample. The CDR3 DNA is TGTGCCAGCAGCCCGAGCTCCTACGAGCAGTACTTC. This encodes CASSPSSYEQYF. The rearrangement uses TRBV9 and TRBJ2-7; D is unresolved. This CDR3 contains 12 residues. V gave up 4 bases and J gave up 0 bases, with 5 bases separating them. Germline CDR1 is SGDLS and CDR2 is YYNGEE.